These 21 T cell receptor beta chains came from one sample sequenced in a study of CD8+ T cells in alopecia areata. RNA was isolated and reverse transcribed to cDNA, the sequencing template. Clones were sequenced by immunoSEQ multiplex PCR, and TCRdb holds only the in-frame ones, with some missing. The profile shows about 42,000 clones, roughly 65% of them singletons. The treatment: oral pan-JAK inhibitor, 5-10 mg twice daily. Sequenced material: CD8+ T cells sorted from blood, taken at week 4, from a patient treated with tofacitinib. The receptors originated from a human donor with alopecia areata.

This clone was observed a handful of times. The genes are TRBV27 and TRBJ1-1; D is uncertain. V was clipped by 4 bases and J by 5 bases, with 11 bases between them. The CDR3 is 13 amino acids. CDR1 is MNHEY and CDR2 is SMNVEV in the germline V gene (reference sequence). For the CDR3, the DNA is TGTGCCAGCAGTTCATTGGAGGGTACTGAAGCTTTCTTT. This gives the protein CASSSLEGTEAFF.

The chain combines TRBV29-1 with TRBJ2-7; 7 bases are shared with TRBD1. The V segment lost 6 bases and the J segment 4 bases; nucleotides outside the gene matches: 21. CDR3 length equals 17 residues. Germline lookup yields CDR1 SQVTM and CDR2 ANQGSEA. As DNA, the CDR3 is TGCAGCGTGCGCCCGGACAGGTTGACGGGAAAAAAGTACGAGCAGTACTTC. Its translation: CSVRPDRLTGKKYEQYF.

The rearrangement uses TRBV5-1 and TRBJ2-1; 10 bases are a match to TRBD2. There are 15 residues in the CDR3. The trim removed 0 bases at V and 6 bases at J, leaving 3 bases unmatched. Germline CDR1 and CDR2: SGHRS and YFSETQ. The CDR3 sequence is CASSLASGGPNEQFF. Here the CDR3 DNA reads TGCGCCAGCAGCTTGGCTAGCGGGGGCCCCAATGAGCAGTTCTTC.

CDR3 amino acids: CASQDRRVTGELFF. The DNA for the CDR3 is TGTGCCAGCCAGGACAGAAGGGTGACCGGGGAGCTGTTTTTT. V is TRBV27 and J is TRBJ2-2, with D perhaps TRBD1 (6 bases). The germline CDR1 and CDR2 sequences are MNHEY and SMNVEV (reference sequence). This CDR3 comprises 14 residues. The V end lost 8 bases, the J end lost 5 bases, and 15 bases lay between the germline ends.

The chain is built from TRBV29-1 and TRBJ2-5; the D is unclear. Germline-derived CDR1 and CDR2 are SQVTM and ANQGSEA. Trimming removed 3 bases from V and 5 bases from J, with 7 bases in between. The CDR3 covers 11 residues. DNA for the CDR3: TGCAGCGTTGAGTTAGGGGAGACCCAGTACTTC. This gives the protein CSVELGETQYF.

The rearrangement uses TRBV27 and TRBJ1-5; D is unclear. V lost 5 bases, J lost 5 bases, and 10 bases lay in between. The CDR3 is 13 amino acids. CDR1 MNHEY and CDR2 SMNVEV come from the germline V gene (reference sequence). For the CDR3, the DNA is TGTGCCAGCAGTCAGTCGTCTTATCAGCCCCAGCATTTT. Translation: CASSQSSYQPQHF.

This chain joins TRBV28 and TRBJ2-2; D gene ambiguous. The CDR3 has 13 residues. Germline V gives CDR1 MDHEN, CDR2 SYDVKM. The V end was cut by 1 base, the J end by 3 bases, with 3 bases between. CDR3 sequence reads: CASSLYYTGELFF. The CDR3 DNA is TGTGCCAGCAGTTTATATTACACCGGGGAGCTGTTTTTT.

The chain recombines TRBV2 with TRBJ2-5, with 7 bases aligning to TRBD1. This CDR3 has 15 residues. Germline CDR1 SNHLY, CDR2 FYNNEI. Unmatched junction bases numbered 11, after V lost 5 bases and J lost 5 bases. CDR3 sequence: CASSTSGQLGETQYF. In DNA form, the CDR3 reads TGTGCCAGCAGTACCTCGGGACAGCTCGGGGAGACCCAGTACTTC.

This clone was counted a few times. The chain links TRBV7-9 to TRBJ2-2, with a possible D match to TRBD1 (6 bases). The CDR3 has 11 residues. Trimming left V 8 bases short and J 9 bases short, with 10 bases between. The V gene's germline CDR1 is SEHNR and CDR2 FQNEAQ (reference sequence). This CDR3 is CASDRSRELFF. The CDR3 DNA is TGTGCCAGCGACAGGAGCAGGGAGCTGTTTTTT.

V is TRBV29-1 and J is TRBJ1-5; D gene ambiguous. The CDR3 has 13 amino acids. V lost 5 bases, J lost 0 bases, and 8 bases lay in between. CDR1 SQVTM and CDR2 ANQGSEA come from the germline V gene. The CDR3 spells CSVREDSNQPQHF. In DNA form, the CDR3 reads TGCAGCGTTCGTGAGGATAGCAATCAGCCCCAGCATTTT. Complete variable domain (other parts from reference TRBV29-1 and TRBJ1-5): SAVISQKPSRDICQRGTSLTIQCQVDSQVTMMFWYRQQPGQSLTLIATANQGSEATYESGFVIDKFPISRPNLTFSTLTVSNMSPEDSSIYLCSVREDSNQPQHFGDGTRLSIL.

The chain carries TRBV30 and TRBJ2-5; D might be TRBD1 (5 bases). V was trimmed by 3 bases and J by 4 bases, leaving 12 bases between them. The germline gives CDR1 GTSNPN, CDR2 SVGIG (reference sequence). CDR3 length: 13 residues. The CDR3 DNA reads TGTGCCTGGAGGGACGACAGAGGAGAGACCCAGTACTTC. Translation gives CAWRDDRGETQYF.

The genes are TRBV7-8 and TRBJ2-1; 12 positions agree with TRBD2. Germline V gene sequence: CDR1 SGHVS, CDR2 FQNEAQ. This CDR3 has 15 amino acids. V was pared by 5 bases and J by 6 bases, with 5 bases of the junction left unmatched. The CDR3 protein is CASSPTSGGLNEQFF. Here the CDR3 DNA reads TGTGCCAGCAGCCCGACTAGCGGGGGCCTCAATGAGCAGTTCTTC.

The chain is built from TRBV30 and TRBJ2-7, with D perhaps matching TRBD1 (7 bases). The germline V gene has CDR1 GTSNPN and CDR2 SVGIG (reference sequence). Trimming pared 5 bases from V and 3 bases from J, leaving 11 bases between. CDR3 size: 12 residues. The CDR3 bases are TGTGCCTGGGGCAGGGGGGACTACGAGCAGTACTTC. This codes for CAWGRGDYEQYF. The variable domain in full, with the rest retrieved from reference TRBV30 and TRBJ2-7, is SQTIHQWPATLVQPVGSPLSLECTVEGTSNPNLYWYRQAAGRGLQLLFYSVGIGQISSEVPQNLSASRPQDRQFILSSKKLLLSDSGFYLCAWGRGDYEQYFGPGTRLTVT.

The chain is built from TRBV27 and TRBJ2-7, with 7 nucleotides matching TRBD1. The CDR3 runs to 14 residues. Trimming removed 6 bases from V and 3 bases from J; junction bases left unmatched: 8. CDR1 and CDR2 from the germline V gene are MNHEY and SMNVEV (reference sequence). CDR3 protein: CASSPTGRSYEQYF. The DNA of the CDR3 is TGTGCCAGCAGCCCGACAGGGCGAAGCTACGAGCAGTACTTC.

This sequence joins TRBV29-1 and TRBJ2-2; D gene unclear. In germline, CDR1 is SQVTM, CDR2 ANQGSEA. V was clipped by 4 bases and J by 6 bases, with 9 bases between them. This CDR3 comprises 12 residues. The CDR3 DNA follows: TGCAGCGTTGTCTTAGCATCCGGGGAGCTGTTTTTT. This gives the protein CSVVLASGELFF.

The CDR3 DNA sequence: TGTGCCAGCAGTTACTCCGAGGGAACGAATGGCTACACCTTC. Its protein is CASSYSEGTNGYTF. The gene calls are TRBV6-5 and TRBJ1-2, with no clear D. The CDR3 has 14 amino acids. Trimming stripped 0 bases from V and 6 bases from J, with 11 bases between. Per germline, CDR1 MNHEY and CDR2 SVGAGI.

This clone was seen only a few times. The gene calls are TRBV29-1 and TRBJ1-2, with TRBD1 identical over 9 bases. Germline CDR1 and CDR2: SQVTM and ANQGSEA. J gave up 1 base and V 2 bases, and 2 bases lay outside the gene matches. The CDR3 spans 14 residues. The CDR3 reads CSVENRGLNYGYTF. The CDR3 DNA reads TGCAGCGTTGAAAACAGGGGGCTTAACTATGGCTACACCTTC.

This clone has a handful of counts. This chain joins TRBV29-1 and TRBJ2-5, with TRBD1 as a possible D gene (5 bases). V was cut by 3 bases and J by 2 bases, with 10 bases left in between. The germline V gene has CDR1 SQVTM and CDR2 ANQGSEA. The CDR3 contains 13 residues. CDR3 sequence: CSVEWGPQETQYF. The CDR3 DNA is TGCAGCGTTGAGTGGGGCCCGCAAGAGACCCAGTACTTC.

V is TRBV30 and J is TRBJ1-5; 9 positions match TRBD1. Germline lookup yields CDR1 GTSNPN and CDR2 SVGIG (reference sequence). J lost 4 bases, V lost 5 bases, and 6 bases had no gene match. CDR3 length equals 14 residues. The CDR3 coding sequence is TGTGCCTGGGAAGCCGGGACAGGGAATCAGCCCCAGCATTTT. Translation gives CAWEAGTGNQPQHF.

The chain couples TRBV2 to TRBJ2-5, with 8 bases lining up with TRBD1. Germline values: CDR1 SNHLY, CDR2 FYNNEI. J gave up 2 bases and V 10 bases, and 9 bases lay outside the gene matches. CDR3 length: 14 amino acids. As DNA, the CDR3 is TGTGCCAACCAGCTTGGGACAGGTCAAGAGACCCAGTACTTC. As protein: CANQLGTGQETQYF.

The gene calls are TRBV19 and TRBJ2-1; no reliable D call. Germline CDR1 LNHDA, CDR2 SQIVND (reference sequence). The V end was cut by 5 bases, the J end by 2 bases, with 4 bases between. The CDR3 runs 12 residues. For the CDR3, the DNA is TGTGCCAGTAGTCCCACCTACAATGAGCAGTTCTTC. Translated, it gives CASSPTYNEQFF. Filled out from reference TRBV19 and TRBJ2-1, the complete variable domain reads DGGITQSPKYLFRKEGQNVTLSCEQNLNHDAMYWYRQDPGQGLRLIYYSQIVNDFQKGDIAEGYSVSREKKESFPLTVTSAQKNPTAFYLCASSPTYNEQFFGPGTRLTVL.